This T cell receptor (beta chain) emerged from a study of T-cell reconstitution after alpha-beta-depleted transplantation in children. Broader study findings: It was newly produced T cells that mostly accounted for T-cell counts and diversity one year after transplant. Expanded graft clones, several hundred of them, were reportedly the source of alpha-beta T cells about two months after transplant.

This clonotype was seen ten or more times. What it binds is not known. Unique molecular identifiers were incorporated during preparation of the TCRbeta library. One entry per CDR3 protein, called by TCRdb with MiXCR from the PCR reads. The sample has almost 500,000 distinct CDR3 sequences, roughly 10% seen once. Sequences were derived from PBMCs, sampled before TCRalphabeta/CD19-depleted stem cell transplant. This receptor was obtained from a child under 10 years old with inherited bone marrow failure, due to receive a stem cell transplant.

CDR3 region: CASARRAHEQYF. DNA of the CDR3: TGTGCCAGCGCGAGGCGGGCCCACGAGCAGTACTTC. The genes are TRBV12-3 or TRBV12-4 and TRBJ2-7; D perhaps matches TRBD2 (5 bases). V was shortened by 8 bases and J by 5 bases, with 13 bases between the two germline ends. The CDR3 is 12 amino acids.